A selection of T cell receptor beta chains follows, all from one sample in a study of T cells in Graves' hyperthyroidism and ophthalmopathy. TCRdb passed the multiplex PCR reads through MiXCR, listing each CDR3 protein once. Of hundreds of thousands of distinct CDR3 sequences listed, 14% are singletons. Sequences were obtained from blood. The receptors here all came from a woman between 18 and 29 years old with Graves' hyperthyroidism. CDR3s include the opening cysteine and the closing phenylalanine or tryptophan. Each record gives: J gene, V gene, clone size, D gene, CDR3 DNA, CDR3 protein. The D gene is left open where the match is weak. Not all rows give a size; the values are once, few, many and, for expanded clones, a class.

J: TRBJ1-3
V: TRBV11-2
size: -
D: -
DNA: TGTGCCAGCAGCTTAGTAGTCGGGGGAAACACCATATATTTT
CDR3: CASSLVVGGNTIYF

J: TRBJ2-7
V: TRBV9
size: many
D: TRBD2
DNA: TGTGCCAGCAGCCAAGCGACTAGCGGGAGATACGAGCAGTACTTC
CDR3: CASSQATSGRYEQYF

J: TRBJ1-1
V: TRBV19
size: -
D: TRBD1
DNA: TGTGCCACCTTCTCCCACGGGACAGGGAACACTGAAGCTTTCTTT
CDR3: CATFSHGTGNTEAFF

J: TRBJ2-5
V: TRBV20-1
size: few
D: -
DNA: TGCAGTGCTAGATCGTTGGCGTTACAAGAGACCCAGTACTTC
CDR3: CSARSLALQETQYF

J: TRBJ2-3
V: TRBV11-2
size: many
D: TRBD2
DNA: TGTGCCAGCAGCTTACAGCGGGAGATACCCACAGATACGCAGTATTTT
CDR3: CASSLQREIPTDTQYF

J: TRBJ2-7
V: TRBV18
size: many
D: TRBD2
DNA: TGTGCCAGCTCACCGCTCGGGACTAGCGGTTACTACGAGCAGTACTTC
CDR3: CASSPLGTSGYYEQYF

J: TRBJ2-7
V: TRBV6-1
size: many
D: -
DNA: TGTGCCAGCAGTGAAGCATGGGCTTCCAGCTCCTACGAGCAGTACTTC
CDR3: CASSEAWASSSYEQYF

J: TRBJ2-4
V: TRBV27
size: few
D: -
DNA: TGTGCCTCTAAGAGCCCAAAAACCCGAAGCAAAAACATTCAGTACTTC
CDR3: CASKSPKTRSKNIQYF

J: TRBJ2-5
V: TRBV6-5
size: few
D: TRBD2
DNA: TGTGCCAGCAGTTACTCGCCGACTAGCGGGACGGAGACCCAGTACTTC
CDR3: CASSYSPTSGTETQYF

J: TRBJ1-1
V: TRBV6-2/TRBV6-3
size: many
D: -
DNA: TGTGCCAGCAGTATCGACAGGTTGAACACTGAAGCTTTCTTT
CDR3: CASSIDRLNTEAFF

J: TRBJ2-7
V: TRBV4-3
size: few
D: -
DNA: TGCGCCAGCAGCCAAGATTTAGTAGGAGGAAACTACGAGCAGTACTTC
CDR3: CASSQDLVGGNYEQYF

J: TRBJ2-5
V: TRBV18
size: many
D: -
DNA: TGTGCCAGCTCACCAGATGGACAGCCCCTAGAGACCCAGTACTTC
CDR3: CASSPDGQPLETQYF

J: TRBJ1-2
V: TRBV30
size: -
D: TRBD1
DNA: TGTGCCTGGATAACCCGTTCACAGGGGGCGGAAGATGGCTACACCTTC
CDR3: CAWITRSQGAEDGYTF

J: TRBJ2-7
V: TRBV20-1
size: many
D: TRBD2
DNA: TGCAGTGCTAGAGATAGTGCTAGCGGGAGTAAATACGAGCAGTACTTC
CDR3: CSARDSASGSKYEQYF

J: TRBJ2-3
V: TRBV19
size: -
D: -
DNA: TGTGCCAGTAGTACTGACCGCACAGATACGCAGTATTTT
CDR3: CASSTDRTDTQYF

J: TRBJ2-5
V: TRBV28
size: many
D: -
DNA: TGTGCCAGCAGCCCCGGGATAGAGGGGGGGGAGTACTTC
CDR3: CASSPGIEGGEYF

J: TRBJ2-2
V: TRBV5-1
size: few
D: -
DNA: TGCGCCAGCAGCTTGGGGCCCGAGACAGCGAACACCGGGGAGCTGTTTTTT
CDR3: CASSLGPETANTGELFF

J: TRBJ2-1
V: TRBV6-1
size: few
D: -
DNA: TGTGCCAGCACCTACGGGCGTTACAATGAGCAGTTCTTC
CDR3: CASTYGRYNEQFF

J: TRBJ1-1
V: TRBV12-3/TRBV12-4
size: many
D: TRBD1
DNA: TGTGCCAGCAGTTTAGCGGCGGGACAGGGGTTGACTGAAGCTTTCTTT
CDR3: CASSLAAGQGLTEAFF

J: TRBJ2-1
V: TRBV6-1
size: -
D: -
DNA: TGTGCCAGCACCCTACGATCACCGCCCTACAATGAGCAGTTCTTC
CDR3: CASTLRSPPYNEQFF

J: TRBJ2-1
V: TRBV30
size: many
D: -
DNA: TGTGCCTGGAGTGTAGGAAGCGCTGGGGATGAGCAGTTCTTC
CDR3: CAWSVGSAGDEQFF

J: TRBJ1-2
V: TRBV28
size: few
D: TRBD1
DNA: TGTGCCAGCAGAATGGGGACAGGGACTTTTGGCTACACCTTC
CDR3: CASRMGTGTFGYTF

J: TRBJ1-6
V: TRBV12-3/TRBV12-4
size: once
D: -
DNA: TGTGCCAGCAGTTTAACCGGCGCTTATAATTCACCCCTCCACTTT
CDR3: CASSLTGAYNSPLHF

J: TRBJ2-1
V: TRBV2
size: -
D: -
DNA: TGTGCCAGCGGTTTATGGTCAGGGGATGAGCAGTTCTTC
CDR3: CASGLWSGDEQFF

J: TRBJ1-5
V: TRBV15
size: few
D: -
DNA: TGTGCCACCAGCAGTCTCAAGTCGGGCCAGCCCCAGCATTTT
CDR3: CATSSLKSGQPQHF

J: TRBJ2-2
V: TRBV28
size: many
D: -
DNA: TGTGCCAGCAGGAATTTCGACAGGCCCGGGGAGCTGTTTTTT
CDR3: CASRNFDRPGELFF

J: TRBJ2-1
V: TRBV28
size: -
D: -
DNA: TGTGCCAGCAGCGGGGTTCCAGACGGGAGCTACAATGAGCAGTTCTTC
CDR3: CASSGVPDGSYNEQFF

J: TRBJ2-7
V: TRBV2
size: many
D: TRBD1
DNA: TGTGCCAGCAGTCACCACCGGGACAGGAGTACCTACGAGCAGTACTTC
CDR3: CASSHHRDRSTYEQYF

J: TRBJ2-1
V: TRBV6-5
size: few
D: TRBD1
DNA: TGTGCCAGCAGTTACTATGGACAGGGGGGCTACAATGAGCAGTTCTTC
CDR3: CASSYYGQGGYNEQFF

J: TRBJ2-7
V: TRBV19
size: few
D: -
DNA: TGTGCCAGTAGTGCCCCATCACGGGGGAGCTCCTACGAGCAGTACTTC
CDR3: CASSAPSRGSSYEQYF

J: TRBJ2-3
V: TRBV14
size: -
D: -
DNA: TGTGCCAGCAGCCAAGGGGGCTGGGCTTTCACAGATACGCAGTATTTT
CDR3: CASSQGGWAFTDTQYF

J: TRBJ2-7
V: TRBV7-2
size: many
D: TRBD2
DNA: TGTGCCAGCAGCCCGGGACTAGCATTTTACGAGCAGTACTTC
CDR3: CASSPGLAFYEQYF

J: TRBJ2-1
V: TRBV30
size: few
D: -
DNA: TGTGCCTGGAGTGTACTAGGAGTTTACTCCTACAATGAGCAGTTCTTC
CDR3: CAWSVLGVYSYNEQFF

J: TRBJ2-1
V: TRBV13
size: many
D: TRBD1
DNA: TGTGCCAGCAGCGCTACGGGACAGGGGTGGCATGAGCAGTTCTTC
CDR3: CASSATGQGWHEQFF

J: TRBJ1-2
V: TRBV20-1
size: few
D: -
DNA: TGCAGTGCCACTAACGCCCGGGGCGGAGGCTACACCTTC
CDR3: CSATNARGGGYTF

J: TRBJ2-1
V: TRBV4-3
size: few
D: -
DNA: TGCGCCAGCAGCCCGGGGGGCGGGTGGTGGAATGAGCAGTTCTTC
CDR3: CASSPGGGWWNEQFF

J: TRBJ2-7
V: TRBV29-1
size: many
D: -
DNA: TGCAGCGTTGAAGGCGCCGGGACAACCGCCTACGAGCAGTACTTC
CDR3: CSVEGAGTTAYEQYF

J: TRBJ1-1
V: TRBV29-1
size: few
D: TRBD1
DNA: TGCAGCGTAGGGACAGAAACTGAAGCTTTCTTT
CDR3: CSVGTETEAFF

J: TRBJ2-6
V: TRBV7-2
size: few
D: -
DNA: TGTGCCAGCAGCTCCGCCCCTTCGGGATTTAGGTCTGGGGCCAACGTCCTGACTTTC
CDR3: CASSSAPSGFRSGANVLTF

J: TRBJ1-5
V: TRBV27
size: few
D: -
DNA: TGTGCCAGCAGTTTTGGGGGGGGATATCAGCCCCAGCATTTT
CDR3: CASSFGGGYQPQHF

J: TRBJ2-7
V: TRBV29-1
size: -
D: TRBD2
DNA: TGCAGCGTTGAGGACGGGGGGGGCAATGAGCAGTACTTC
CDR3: CSVEDGGGNEQYF

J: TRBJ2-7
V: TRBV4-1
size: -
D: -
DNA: TGCGCCAGCAGCCAAGAGGGAGACACCTCAAACTACGAGCAGTACTTC
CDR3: CASSQEGDTSNYEQYF

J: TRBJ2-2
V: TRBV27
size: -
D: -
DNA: TGTGCCAGCAGTTTTTCGGGGGCGTCCGGGGAGCTGTTTTTT
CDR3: CASSFSGASGELFF